This is a list of T cell receptor beta chains from one sample in a study of vaccination and CD4 T cells after COVID-19. These receptors are not linked to any known antigen. Each CDR3 protein gets one entry after TCRdb re-called the PCR reads with MiXCR. The data contain tens of thousands of distinct CDR3 sequences, 30% to 35% of them seen just once; the ten biggest clones take up about 8.6%. Sequenced here: CD4+ T cells from blood, cultured in vitro, sampled about 7 months after SARS-CoV-2 vaccination. The receptors shown here come from a human donor who had recovered from COVID-19. The CDR3 runs from the conserved cysteine through the conserved F or W. D genes are given only for firm matches.

V,J,D,CDR3
TRBV6-2/TRBV6-3,TRBJ2-1,.,CASSAREYNEQFF
TRBV6-5,TRBJ2-1,.,CASRYNEQFF
TRBV28,TRBJ2-3,.,CASSLGSTSTDTQYF
TRBV20-1,TRBJ1-2,.,CSARIYRLSNYGYTF
TRBV24-1,TRBJ1-6,.,CAISDSWDSPLHF
TRBV21-1,TRBJ2-7,.,CAPRLAGASYEQYF
TRBV7-9,TRBJ2-3,.,CASTQKEGTDTQYF
TRBV6-5,TRBJ1-2,.,CASSYEGVNGYTF
TRBV28,TRBJ2-3,.,CATFSRGGTDTQYF
TRBV20-1,TRBJ2-5,TRBD2,CSARNLAGVVETQYF
TRBV10-3,TRBJ2-7,TRBD1,CAISEYRGLDEQYF
TRBV20-1,TRBJ2-7,.,CSAQTLTGTYEQYF
TRBV20-1,TRBJ2-7,TRBD2,CSARGLAGYEQYF
TRBV2,TRBJ1-1,.,CASSWTDSEAFF
TRBV29-1,TRBJ1-5,TRBD1,CSVATGTGNQPQHF
TRBV6-1,TRBJ1-5,.,CASRQITYSNQPQHF
TRBV20-1,TRBJ2-1,.,CSARTGAYNEQFF
TRBV7-8,TRBJ1-5,.,CASSQSPNQPQHF
TRBV28,TRBJ1-2,TRBD1,CASSFGLATGPKSGGYTF
TRBV19,TRBJ2-7,TRBD2,CARGGGSYEQYF
TRBV11-2,TRBJ2-5,.,CASSPSGWPEETQYF
TRBV28,TRBJ1-5,.,CASSSVGVYQPQHF
TRBV7-2,TRBJ1-6,.,CASSLAEGSPGSPLHF
TRBV6-5,TRBJ1-2,.,CASSSTGKGYTF
TRBV7-2,TRBJ2-5,.,CASSLRWAEQETQYF
TRBV6-1,TRBJ1-2,.,CASNPGSGRYGYTF
TRBV7-3,TRBJ2-3,TRBD2,CASSSPLIGRAGDTQYF
TRBV28,TRBJ2-7,.,CASTQSRDTYEQYF
TRBV27,TRBJ2-7,TRBD2,CASSSSGTSGILQYF
TRBV7-9,TRBJ2-5,TRBD2,CASSSSGIRGETQYF
TRBV28,TRBJ1-3,.,CASSLPGRGRGNTIYF
TRBV5-4,TRBJ2-7,TRBD2,CASSLGGTRVYEQYF
TRBV6-1,TRBJ2-3,TRBD2,CASRLAGVIDTQYF
TRBV7-7,TRBJ1-5,TRBD1,CASSCYRQGTNQPQHF
TRBV20-1,TRBJ2-7,TRBD1,CSARVIGGQGTFYEQYF
TRBV20-1,TRBJ1-2,.,CSARDLWQGSGYTF
TRBV7-8,TRBJ1-5,.,CASSLVVSNQPQHF